The clone carrying this T cell receptor (beta chain) was recorded a few times. Self-reported history from a screening survey and questionnaire set each donor's cohort. In the source study's methods: Reference gene primer amplification yielded estimated nucleated cell counts. Clones were sequenced by immunoSEQ multiplex PCR, and TCRdb holds only the in-frame ones, with some missing. V and J calls plus clone size are reproduced from that table; the DNA served to infer D and trimming. The sample has some 210,000 clones, roughly 90% seen once. The V gene's germline CDR1 is LNHDA and CDR2 SQIVND (reference sequence). Germline trimming cut 10 bases from V and 4 bases from J; bases unmatched to any gene: 12. The CDR3 contains 15 residues. The data were obtained in a study of blood T cell repertoires in COVID-19. For the study at large: T cells, B-cell-depleted T cells, or PBMCs provided the cDNA or gDNA that served as material.

This clonotype originated in a young man with acute COVID-19. The V call is TRBV19, the J call TRBJ1-5; 8 bases line up with TRBD1. The sequencing sample was made of PBMCs or T cells enriched from blood (not recorded which). Here the CDR3 reads CATHGTGGSNQPQHF. The CDR3 DNA reads TGTGCCACCCACGGGACAGGCGGATCAAATCAGCCCCAGCATTTT.